This TCR beta chain was recorded in a study of blood T cell repertoires in COVID-19. Across the study: The United States, Italy and Spain provided the acute and convalescent COVID-19 samples.

Generated by immunoSEQ multiplex PCR, the TCRdb table keeps only in-frame clones and is missing some. The sample has tens of thousands of clones, roughly four fifths seen once. The CDR3 extends over 13 amino acids. Germline lookup yields CDR1 SGHTA and CDR2 FQGNSA. Unmatched junction bases numbered 1, after V lost 3 bases and J lost 6 bases. Sequencing was carried out using peripheral blood. The clonotype was recovered from a man aged 50-59 years with active or convalescent COVID-19. This chain connects TRBV7-2 to TRBJ2-1, with 8 bases that match TRBD2. CDR3 nucleotides: TGTGCCAGCAGCTTGGGACTAGTCAATGAGCAGTTCTTC. Protein: CASSLGLVNEQFF.